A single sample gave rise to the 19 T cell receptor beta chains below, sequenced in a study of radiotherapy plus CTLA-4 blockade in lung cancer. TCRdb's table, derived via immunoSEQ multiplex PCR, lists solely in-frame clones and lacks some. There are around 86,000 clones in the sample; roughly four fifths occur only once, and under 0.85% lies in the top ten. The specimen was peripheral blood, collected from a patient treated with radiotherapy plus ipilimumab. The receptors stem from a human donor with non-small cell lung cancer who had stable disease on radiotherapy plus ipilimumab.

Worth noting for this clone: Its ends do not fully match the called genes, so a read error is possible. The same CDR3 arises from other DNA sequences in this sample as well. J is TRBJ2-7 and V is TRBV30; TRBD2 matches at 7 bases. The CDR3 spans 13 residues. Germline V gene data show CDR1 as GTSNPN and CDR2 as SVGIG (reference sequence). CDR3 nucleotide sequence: TGTGCCTGGGGCGGGGAGGGGACCGGGGGATGTAACTTC. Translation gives CAWGGEGTGGCNF.

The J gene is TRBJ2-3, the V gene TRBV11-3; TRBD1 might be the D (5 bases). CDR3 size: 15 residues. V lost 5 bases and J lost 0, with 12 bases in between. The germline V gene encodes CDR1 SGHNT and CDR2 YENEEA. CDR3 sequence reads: CASSQGVLSTDTQYF. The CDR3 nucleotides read TGTGCCAGCAGCCAAGGGGTGCTAAGCACAGATACGCAGTATTTT.

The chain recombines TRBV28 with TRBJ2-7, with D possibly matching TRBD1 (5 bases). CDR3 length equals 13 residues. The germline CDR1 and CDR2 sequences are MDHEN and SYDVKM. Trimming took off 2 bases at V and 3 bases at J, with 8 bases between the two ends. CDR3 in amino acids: CASSLNQGYEQYF. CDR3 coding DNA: TGTGCCAGCAGTTTAAATCAGGGCTACGAGCAGTACTTC.

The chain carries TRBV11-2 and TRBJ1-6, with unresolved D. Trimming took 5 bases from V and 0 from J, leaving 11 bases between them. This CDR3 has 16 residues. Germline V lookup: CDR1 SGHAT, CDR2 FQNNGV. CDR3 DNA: TGTGCCAGCAGCCGAACAGATAACTCCTATAATTCACCCCTCCACTTT. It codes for CASSRTDNSYNSPLHF.

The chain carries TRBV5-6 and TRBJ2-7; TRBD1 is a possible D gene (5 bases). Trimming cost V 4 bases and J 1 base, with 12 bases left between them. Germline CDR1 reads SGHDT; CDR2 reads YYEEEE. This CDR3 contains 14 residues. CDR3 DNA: TGTGCCAGCAGCCCATACCAGGGTTCCTACGAGCAGTACTTC. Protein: CASSPYQGSYEQYF.

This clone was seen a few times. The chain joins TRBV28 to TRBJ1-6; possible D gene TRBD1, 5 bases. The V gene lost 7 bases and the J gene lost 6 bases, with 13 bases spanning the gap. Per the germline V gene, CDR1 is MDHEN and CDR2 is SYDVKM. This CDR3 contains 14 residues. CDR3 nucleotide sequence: TGTGCCAGCAATGAAGTGAGGGGTAATTCACCCCTCCACTTT. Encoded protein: CASNEVRGNSPLHF.

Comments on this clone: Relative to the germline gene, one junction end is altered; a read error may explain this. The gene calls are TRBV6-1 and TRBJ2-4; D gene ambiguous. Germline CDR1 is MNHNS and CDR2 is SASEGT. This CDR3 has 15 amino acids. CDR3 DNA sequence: TGTACCAGCAGCAACGCCGGGTTAGCCAAAAACATTCAGTACTTC. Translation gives CTSSNAGLAKNIQYF.

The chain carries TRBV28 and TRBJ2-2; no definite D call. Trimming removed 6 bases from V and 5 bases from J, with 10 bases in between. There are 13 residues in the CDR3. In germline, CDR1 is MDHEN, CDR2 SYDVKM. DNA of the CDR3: TGTGCCAGCAGGGCTTCTGGGACCGGGGAGCTGTTTTTT. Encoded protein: CASRASGTGELFF.

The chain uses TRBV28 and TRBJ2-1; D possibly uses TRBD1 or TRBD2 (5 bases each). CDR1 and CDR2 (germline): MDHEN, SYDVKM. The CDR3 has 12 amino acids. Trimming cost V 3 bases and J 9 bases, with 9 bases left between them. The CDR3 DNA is TGTGCCAGCAGTTTGGGTGGGGGTGAGCAGTTCTTC. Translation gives CASSLGGGEQFF.

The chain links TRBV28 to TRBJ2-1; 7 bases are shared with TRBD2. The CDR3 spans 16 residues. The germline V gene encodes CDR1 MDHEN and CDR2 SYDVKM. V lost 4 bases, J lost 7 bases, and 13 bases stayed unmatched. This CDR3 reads CASSYGARAGKNEQFF. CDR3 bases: TGTGCCAGCAGTTATGGGGCTCGAGCGGGAAAGAATGAGCAGTTCTTC.

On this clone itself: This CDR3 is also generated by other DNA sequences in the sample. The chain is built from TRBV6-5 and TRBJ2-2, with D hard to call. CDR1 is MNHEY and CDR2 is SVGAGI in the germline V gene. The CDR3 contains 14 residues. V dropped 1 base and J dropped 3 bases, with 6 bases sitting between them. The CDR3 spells CASSYYRDTGELFF. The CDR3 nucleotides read TGTGCCAGCAGTTACTACCGCGACACCGGGGAGCTGTTTTTT.

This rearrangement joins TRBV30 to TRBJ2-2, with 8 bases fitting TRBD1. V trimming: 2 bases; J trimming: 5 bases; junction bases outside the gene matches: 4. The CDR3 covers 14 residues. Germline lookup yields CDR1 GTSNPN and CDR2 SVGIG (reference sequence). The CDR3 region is CAWSWQGATGELFF. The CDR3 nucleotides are TGTGCCTGGAGTTGGCAGGGGGCAACCGGGGAGCTGTTTTTT.

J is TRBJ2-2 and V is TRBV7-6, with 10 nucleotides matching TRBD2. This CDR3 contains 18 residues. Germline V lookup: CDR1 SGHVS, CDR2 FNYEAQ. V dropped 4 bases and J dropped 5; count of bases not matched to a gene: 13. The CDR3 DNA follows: TGTGCCAGCAGCTCCCTCCATCCTAGCGGGGGTAATACCGGGGAGCTGTTTTTT. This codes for CASSSLHPSGGNTGELFF.

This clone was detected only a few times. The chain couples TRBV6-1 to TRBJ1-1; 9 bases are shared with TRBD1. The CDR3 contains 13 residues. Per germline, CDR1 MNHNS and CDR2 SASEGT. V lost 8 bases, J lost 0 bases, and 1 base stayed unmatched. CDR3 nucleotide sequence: TGTGCCAGCGGGACAGGGATGAACACTGAAGCTTTCTTT. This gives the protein CASGTGMNTEAFF.

The CDR3 DNA is TGCGCCAGCAGGACAAACCAACAAGGGAGGGACACTGAAGCTTTCTTT. Encoded protein: CASRTNQQGRDTEAFF. The V and J genes are TRBV5-1 and TRBJ1-1; unclear D gene. The CDR3 is 16 residues long. In germline, CDR1 is SGHRS, CDR2 YFSETQ. V was clipped by 5 bases and J by 3 bases, with 20 bases between them.

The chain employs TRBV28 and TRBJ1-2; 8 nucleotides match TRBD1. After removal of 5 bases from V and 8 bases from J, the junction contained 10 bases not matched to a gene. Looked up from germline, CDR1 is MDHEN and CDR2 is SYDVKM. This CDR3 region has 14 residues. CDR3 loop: CASSPQDRVVGYTF. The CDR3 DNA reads TGTGCCAGCAGTCCCCAGGACAGGGTAGTAGGCTACACCTTC.

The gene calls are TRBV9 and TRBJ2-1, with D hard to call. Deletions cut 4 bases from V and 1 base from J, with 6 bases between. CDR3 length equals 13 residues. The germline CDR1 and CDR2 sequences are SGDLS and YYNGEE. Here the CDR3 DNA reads TGTGCCAGCAGCCCCCCGTCCTACAATGAGCAGTTCTTC. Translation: CASSPPSYNEQFF.

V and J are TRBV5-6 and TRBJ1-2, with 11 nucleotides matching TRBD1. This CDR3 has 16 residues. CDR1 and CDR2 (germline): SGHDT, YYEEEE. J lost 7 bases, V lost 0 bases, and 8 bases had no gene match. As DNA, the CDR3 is TGTGCCAGCAGCTTGGTCCCCGGACAGGGGGCATCTGGCTACACCTTC. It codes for CASSLVPGQGASGYTF.

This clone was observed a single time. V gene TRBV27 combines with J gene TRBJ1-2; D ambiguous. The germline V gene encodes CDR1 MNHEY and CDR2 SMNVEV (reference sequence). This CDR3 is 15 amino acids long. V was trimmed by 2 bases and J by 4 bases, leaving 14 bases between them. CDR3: CASSLDRSSFYGYTF. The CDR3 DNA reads TGTGCCAGCAGTTTAGATAGAAGCTCGTTCTATGGCTACACCTTC.